This T cell receptor beta chain derives from a study of blood T cells in healthy people across ages. Germline CDR1 is MGHRA and CDR2 is YSYEKL. Between the trimmed V and J ends, which lost 0 bases and 0 bases, there was a span of 9 bases. This CDR3 has 16 residues. This clonotype was counted a few times. Using a J-beta primer mix together with a sample-barcoded 5' primer, a second PCR was run for roughly 6 to 12 cycles. TCRdb reprocessed the 5' RACE reads with MiXCR, giving one entry per CDR3 protein. The profile shows around 1,600,000 distinct CDR3 sequences, roughly 43% of them singletons. Sequencing was performed on blood. The sequence derives from a woman between 18 and 29 years old in good health. The rearrangement links TRBV4-1 to TRBJ1-5; TRBD1 might be the D (5 bases). The DNA of the CDR3 is TGCGCCAGCAGCCAAGATGACAGAAATAGCAATCAGCCCCAGCATTTT. Protein: CASSQDDRNSNQPQHF.